This TCR beta chain was recorded in a study of OX40 agonist ivuxolimab in advanced cancers. Study-level information: It was permissible to have had prior anti-PD-1, anti-PD-L1 or anti-CTLA-4 therapy, and under 45% had some. Partial responses were achieved by three patients, one with hepatocellular carcinoma and two with cutaneous melanoma. Whole-study findings and limits: Partial responders dosed at 0.1-3.0 mg/kg displayed clonal expansion ranking among the lowest. With doses of 0.1 to 3.0 mg/kg, CD4+ and CD8+ blood T cells had undergone clonal expansion by week 6.

Generated by immunoSEQ multiplex PCR, the TCRdb table keeps only in-frame clones and is missing some. The table lists some 39,000 clones, roughly four fifths of them singletons. Remarks on this clone: Its matching antigen is unknown.

The germline V and J ends were trimmed by 4 bases and 4 bases, with 11 bases remaining between them. This CDR3 has 13 residues. The germline CDR1 and CDR2 sequences are SNHLY and FYNNEI. The chain recombines TRBV2 with TRBJ2-7; D is ambiguous. The clonotype was recovered from an adult with an advanced solid tumor such as melanoma, head and neck, liver or kidney cancer. The sample in question was CD4+ or CD8+ T cells sorted from blood, obtained in a trial of the OX40 agonist ivuxolimab. The CDR3 coding sequence is TGTGCCAGCAGTGCAGAAAACTTATACGAGCAGTACTTC. Its protein is CASSAENLYEQYF.